The 7 T cell receptor beta chains below come from one sample, sequenced in a study of CD8 T cells in ankylosing spondylitis. One entry per CDR3 protein results from TCRdb running MiXCR on the 5' RACE reads. The table records about 240,000 distinct CDR3 sequences, roughly 10% of them present only once. The sequenced sample consisted of blood, either unsorted or a sorted T cell fraction (not recorded which). These receptors were obtained from a male donor with ankylosing spondylitis or in good health (not recorded which).

This clonotype was observed a handful of times. The rearrangement uses TRBV4-1 and TRBJ2-1; 13 bases align to TRBD2. CDR1 MGHRA and CDR2 YSYEKL come from the germline V gene. J gave up 7 bases and V 5 bases, and 11 bases lay outside the gene matches. The CDR3 has 17 residues. The CDR3: CASSERGLAGAGNEQFF. The CDR3 nucleotides read TGCGCCAGCAGCGAACGAGGACTAGCGGGGGCAGGGAATGAGCAGTTCTTC.

V is TRBV6-5 and J is TRBJ2-5, with 10 bases that match TRBD2. This CDR3 has 19 residues. Germline assignment: CDR1 MNHEY and CDR2 SVGAGI. Trimming took 2 bases from V and 3 from J; bases not matched to a gene: 15. CDR3 region: CASSYPKSTVAGGEETQYF. The CDR3 DNA is TGTGCCAGCAGTTACCCCAAGTCTACGGTAGCGGGAGGAGAAGAGACCCAGTACTTC.

This clonotype was seen repeatedly, ten times or more. V usage is TRBV5-1 and J usage is TRBJ2-3, with D possibly being TRBD1 (6 bases). V was pared by 5 bases and J by 1 base, with 14 bases between. CDR3 length: 15 amino acids. The germline CDR1 and CDR2 sequences are SGHRS and YFSETQ. CDR3 amino acids: CASRLSPGGTDTQYF. CDR3 nucleotides: TGCGCCAGCAGATTAAGCCCAGGGGGCACAGATACGCAGTATTTT.

This clonotype has a count of ten or more. The rearrangement joins TRBV12-3 or TRBV12-4 to TRBJ2-7; D possibly corresponds to TRBD2 (7 bases). Trimming took 5 bases from V and 6 from J, leaving 14 bases between them. The CDR3 is made up of 13 amino acids. This CDR3 is CASSPTGGVEQYF. CDR3 coding DNA: TGTGCCAGCAGTCCCACGGGGGGCGTCGAGCAGTACTTC.

This clonotype was counted many times. V usage is TRBV6-1 and J usage is TRBJ1-5; 7 bases match TRBD1. From germline, CDR1 is MNHNS and CDR2 SASEGT. After removal of 7 bases from V and 6 bases from J, the junction contained 15 bases not matched to a gene. The CDR3 runs 16 residues. The CDR3 spells CASTPYGGQAAQPQHF. As DNA, the CDR3 is TGTGCCAGCACCCCCTACGGCGGACAGGCAGCTCAGCCCCAGCATTTT.

This clonotype was recorded many times. The CDR3, as DNA: TGCAGTGCCCGGGGTAGCGGGAGGTCGGAGACCCAGTACTTC. It specifies CSARGSGRSETQYF. The chain uses TRBV20-1 and TRBJ2-5; 10 bases align to TRBD2. J lost 5 bases, V lost 6 bases, and 9 bases had no gene match. This CDR3 is 14 amino acids long. CDR1 DFQATT and CDR2 SNEGSKA come from the germline V gene (reference sequence).

This clonotype was seen ten or more times. The rearrangement joins TRBV12-3 or TRBV12-4 to TRBJ2-4, with TRBD1 identical over 10 bases. Trimming removed 4 bases from V and 8 bases from J; junction bases left unmatched: 8. This CDR3 contains 15 residues. Here the CDR3 DNA reads TGTGCCAGCAGTTCCGGGACAGGGGAGAGAGACATTCAGTACTTC. Translated: CASSSGTGERDIQYF.